This entry concerns a single T cell receptor (beta chain). What it recognizes is unknown. The primer mix had 60 Vbeta and 13 Jbeta primers. The repertoire was sequenced with immunoSEQ multiplex PCR; TCRdb's copy has only in-frame clones and lacks some. The table lists about 120,000 clones, around 75% of them singletons. This sample was included in a study of cytomegalovirus exposure and HLA in healthy donors. The study's findings and limits: Links to common viral pathogens appeared, in a later analysis, for several of the most significant clusters. As a later analysis showed, a missense DCLRE1C variant was linked to trimming of TCR beta V- and J-genes. Reportedly, HLA-A and HLA-B alleles of most subjects were accurately predicted from TCR beta. Some TCR beta chains (more than 150 of them) were listed as cytomegalovirus-associated.

The sequenced material came from PBMCs. The TCR sequence derives from a man aged 25-45 years in good health and CMV-seronegative.

For the CDR3, the DNA is TGTGCCAGCAGTGGACAGGGACTTACCTTTTACGAGCAGTACTTC. Residues: CASSGQGLTFYEQYF. This chain uses TRBV2 with TRBJ2-7, with a possible D match to TRBD1 (7 bases). CDR1 and CDR2 from the germline V gene are SNHLY and FYNNEI. The CDR3 covers 15 residues. V gave up 4 bases and J gave up 4 bases, with 17 bases separating them.